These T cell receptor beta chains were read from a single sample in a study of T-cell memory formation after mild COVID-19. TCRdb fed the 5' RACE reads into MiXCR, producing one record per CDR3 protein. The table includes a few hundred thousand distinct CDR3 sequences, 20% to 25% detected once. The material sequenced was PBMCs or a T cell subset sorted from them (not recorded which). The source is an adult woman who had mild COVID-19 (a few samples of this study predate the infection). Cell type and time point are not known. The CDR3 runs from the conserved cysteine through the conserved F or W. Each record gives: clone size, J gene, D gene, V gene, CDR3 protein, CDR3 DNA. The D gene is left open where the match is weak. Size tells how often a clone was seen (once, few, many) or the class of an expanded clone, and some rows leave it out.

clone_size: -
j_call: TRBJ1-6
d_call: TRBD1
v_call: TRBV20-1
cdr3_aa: CSARVSGQGNSPLHF
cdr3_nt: TGCAGTGCTAGAGTCTCAGGACAGGGAAATTCACCCCTCCACTTT

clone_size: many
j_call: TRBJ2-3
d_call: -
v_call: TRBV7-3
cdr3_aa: CASSQTGTSADTQYF
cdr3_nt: TGTGCCAGCAGCCAGACCGGGACATCGGCAGATACGCAGTATTTT

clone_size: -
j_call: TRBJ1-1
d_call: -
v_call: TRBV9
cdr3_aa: CASSPHVRVTEAFF
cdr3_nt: TGTGCCAGCAGCCCCCACGTCAGGGTTACTGAAGCTTTCTTT

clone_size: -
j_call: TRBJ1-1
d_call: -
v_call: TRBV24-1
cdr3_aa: CATSTGLNTEAFF
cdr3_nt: TGTGCCACCAGTACAGGGCTGAACACTGAAGCTTTCTTT

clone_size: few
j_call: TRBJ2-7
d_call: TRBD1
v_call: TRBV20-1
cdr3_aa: CSASEDRGAYEQYF
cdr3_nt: TGCAGTGCTAGTGAGGACAGGGGGGCCTACGAGCAGTACTTC

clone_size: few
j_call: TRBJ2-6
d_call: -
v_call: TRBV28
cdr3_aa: CATPESSGANVLTF
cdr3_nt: TGTGCCACTCCGGAGAGCTCTGGGGCCAACGTCCTGACTTTC

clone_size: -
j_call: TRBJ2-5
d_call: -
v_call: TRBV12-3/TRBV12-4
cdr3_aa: CASSPTYGEETQYF
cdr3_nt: TGTGCCAGCAGCCCTACATATGGAGAAGAGACCCAGTACTTC

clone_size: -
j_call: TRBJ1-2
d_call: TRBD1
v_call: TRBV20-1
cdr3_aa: CSADRGSVYGYTF
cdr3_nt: TGCAGTGCTGACAGGGGTTCGGTCTATGGCTACACCTTC

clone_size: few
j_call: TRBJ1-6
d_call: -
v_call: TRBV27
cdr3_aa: CASSLIRGLNSPLHF
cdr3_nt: TGTGCCAGCAGTTTGATCAGGGGACTTAATTCACCCCTCCACTTT

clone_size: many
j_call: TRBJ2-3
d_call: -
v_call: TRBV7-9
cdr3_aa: CASDNLFTDTQYF
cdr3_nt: TGTGCCAGCGACAACCTGTTCACAGATACGCAGTATTTT

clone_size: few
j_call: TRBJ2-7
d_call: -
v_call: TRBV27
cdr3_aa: CASSLSGVSYEQYF
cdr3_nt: TGTGCCAGCAGTTTATCAGGAGTCTCCTACGAGCAGTACTTC

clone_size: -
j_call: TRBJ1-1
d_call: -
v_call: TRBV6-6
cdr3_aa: CASSPLPLSAEAFF
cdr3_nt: TGTGCCAGCAGTCCCCTGCCCTTGTCCGCTGAAGCTTTCTTT

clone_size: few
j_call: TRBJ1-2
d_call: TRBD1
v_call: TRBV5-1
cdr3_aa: CASSFFGQGDYGYTF
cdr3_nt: TGCGCCAGCAGCTTCTTCGGTCAGGGGGACTATGGCTACACCTTC

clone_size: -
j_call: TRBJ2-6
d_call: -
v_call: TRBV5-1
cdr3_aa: CASSGLGIRPGANVLTF
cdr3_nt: TGCGCCAGCAGCGGCTTAGGGATCCGACCTGGGGCCAACGTCCTGACTTTC

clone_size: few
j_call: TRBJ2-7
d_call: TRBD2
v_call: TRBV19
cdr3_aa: CATRGEREDAPYEQYF
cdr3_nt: TGTGCCACCAGGGGTGAGCGGGAGGATGCTCCCTACGAGCAGTACTTC

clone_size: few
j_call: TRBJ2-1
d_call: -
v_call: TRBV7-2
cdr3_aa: CASSSDWSSYNEQFF
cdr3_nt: TGTGCCAGCAGCTCGGACTGGAGCTCCTACAATGAGCAGTTCTTC

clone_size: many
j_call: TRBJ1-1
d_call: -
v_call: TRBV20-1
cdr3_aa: CSARELRAQAFF
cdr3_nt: TGCAGTGCTAGAGAGTTAAGGGCTCAAGCTTTCTTT

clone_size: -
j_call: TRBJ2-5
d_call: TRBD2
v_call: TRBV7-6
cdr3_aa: CASSSDSGGTQYF
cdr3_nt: TGTGCCAGCAGCTCGGACAGCGGGGGGACCCAGTACTTC

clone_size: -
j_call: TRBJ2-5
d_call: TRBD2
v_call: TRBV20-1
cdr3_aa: CSARDGTSGEFGETQYF
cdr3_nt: TGCAGTGCTAGAGATGGGACTAGCGGGGAGTTCGGTGAGACCCAGTACTTC

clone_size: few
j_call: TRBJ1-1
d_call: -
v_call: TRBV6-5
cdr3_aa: CASNSGRLNTEAFF
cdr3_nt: TGTGCCAGCAATTCGGGACGGCTGAACACTGAAGCTTTCTTT